Shown below are 27 T cell receptor beta chains from a single sample sequenced in a study of cytomegalovirus exposure and HLA in healthy donors. Profiled with immunoSEQ multiplex PCR; TCRdb holds only in-frame clones, not every one. Of 150,000 to 170,000 clones detected, around 84% appear once; the ten largest clones hold around 2.1%. Input material: PBMCs. Source of these receptors: a human donor in good health.

The V and J genes are TRBV7-6 and TRBJ1-4; tentatively, D is TRBD1 (5 bases). V was trimmed by 4 bases and J by 7 bases, leaving 13 bases between them. CDR1 is SGHVS and CDR2 is FNYEAQ in the germline V gene. The CDR3 has 14 residues. As DNA, the CDR3 is TGTGCCAGCAGCTCCGGGGGAGGAAGTGAAAAACTGTTTTTT. Its translation: CASSSGGGSEKLFF.

The V and J genes are TRBV2 and TRBJ2-2; no definite D call. The CDR3 sequence is 11 residues long. The germline CDR1 and CDR2 sequences are SNHLY and FYNNEI. V gave up 7 bases and J gave up 5 bases, with 5 bases separating them. The CDR3 DNA sequence: TGTGCCAGCATCGAGACCGGGGAGCTGTTTTTT. Its protein is CASIETGELFF. Drawing the rest from reference TRBV2 and TRBJ2-2, the complete variable domain is EPEVTQTPSHQVTQMGQEVILRCVPISNHLYFYWYRQILGQKVEFLVSFYNNEISEKSEIFDDQFSVERPDGSNFTLKIRSTKLEDSAMYFCASIETGELFFGEGSRLTVL.

This chain joins TRBV7-2 and TRBJ2-5; 14 bases map to TRBD2. V lost 4 bases and J lost 1; bases outside the gene matches: 5. Germline V gene data show CDR1 as SGHTA and CDR2 as FQGNSA. The CDR3 covers 17 residues. CDR3: CASSSGLAGGPQETQYF. CDR3 nucleotides: TGTGCCAGCAGCTCCGGACTAGCGGGGGGCCCCCAAGAGACCCAGTACTTC.

This sequence joins TRBV14 and TRBJ1-2, with a possible D match to TRBD1 (6 bases). The CDR3 spans 16 residues. The germline V gene has CDR1 SGHDN and CDR2 FVKESK. V gave up 1 base and J gave up 4 bases, with 16 bases separating them. This CDR3 is CASSQGIRGAGYGYTF. The CDR3 nucleotides read TGTGCCAGCAGCCAAGGTATCAGGGGCGCTGGCTATGGCTACACCTTC.

The CDR3 DNA follows: TGTGCCATCAGTGAGAGATCCTGGACAAGGTTCTATGGCTACACCTTC. This sequence encodes CAISERSWTRFYGYTF. The gene calls are TRBV10-3 and TRBJ1-2, with a possible D match to TRBD1 (5 bases). This CDR3 contains 16 residues. Germline lookup yields CDR1 ENHRY and CDR2 SYGVKD. Trimming cost V 2 bases and J 4 bases, with 17 bases left between them.

In this sample, this clone turned up once. CDR3 nucleotide sequence: TGCAGCGTTGACGGGGGGCCAGGGTATAGTACTAATGAAAAACTGTTTTTT. It translates to CSVDGGPGYSTNEKLFF. The V call is TRBV29-1, the J call TRBJ1-4; D possibly corresponds to TRBD1 (6 bases). There are 17 residues in the CDR3. The ends were cut back, 3 bases at V and 2 bases at J, with 19 bases in the middle. CDR1 SQVTM and CDR2 ANQGSEA come from the germline V gene.

This chain joins TRBV19 and TRBJ2-5; weak D call: TRBD2 (6 bases). Looked up from germline, CDR1 is LNHDA and CDR2 is SQIVND (reference sequence). Trimming removed 7 bases from V and 4 bases from J, with 19 bases in between. The CDR3 has 15 amino acids. CDR3 residues: CASNTGAGLRETQYF. CDR3 nucleotide sequence: TGTGCCAGTAATACAGGCGCGGGGCTACGAGAGACCCAGTACTTC.

The rearrangement uses TRBV6-5 and TRBJ1-4; 7 bases map to TRBD1. The trim removed 0 bases at V and 9 bases at J, leaving 4 bases unmatched. This CDR3 comprises 14 residues. Per the germline V gene, CDR1 is MNHEY and CDR2 is SVGAGI. The CDR3 sequence: CASSYSGQRKKLFF. The CDR3 nucleotides read TGTGCCAGCAGTTACTCGGGACAGAGAAAAAAACTGTTTTTT.

The gene calls are TRBV6-5 and TRBJ1-6; TRBD1 might be the D (6 bases). CDR3 length: 14 residues. Germline V gene data show CDR1 as MNHEY and CDR2 as SVGAGI. Trimming stripped 6 bases from V and 16 bases from J, with 22 bases between. The CDR3 is CASRHDSTDRPLHF. In DNA form, the CDR3 reads TGTGCCAGCAGACACGACTCTACTGACAGGCCACTCCACTTT.

The chain links TRBV7-3 to TRBJ2-5; D unresolved. The CDR3 covers 15 residues. CDR1 is SGHTA and CDR2 is FQGTGA in the germline V gene. V was clipped by 3 bases and J by 4 bases, with 15 bases between them. The DNA of the CDR3 is TGTGCCAGCAGCTTTTACTCGGGTCTCACAGAGACCCAGTACTTC. Its protein product is CASSFYSGLTETQYF.

This chain uses TRBV11-2 with TRBJ2-7; 8 bases are shared with TRBD1. CDR1 SGHAT and CDR2 FQNNGV come from the germline V gene. The CDR3 covers 15 residues. V lost 2 bases to trimming and J lost 4 bases; unmatched junction nucleotides: 7. CDR3 in DNA: TGTGCCAGCAGCTTAATTGGGCAGGGGGCGTACGAGCAGTACTTC. Translated, it gives CASSLIGQGAYEQYF.

V is TRBV19 and J is TRBJ1-2; 7 bases match TRBD1. The V gene's germline CDR1 is LNHDA and CDR2 SQIVND (reference sequence). The V segment lost 9 bases and the J segment 2 bases; nucleotides outside the gene matches: 3. This CDR3 has 12 residues. The CDR3 bases are TGTGCCAGCAGGGACAGCAACTATGGCTACACCTTC. As protein: CASRDSNYGYTF. The variable domain in full, with the rest retrieved from reference TRBV19 and TRBJ1-2, is DGGITQSPKYLFRKEGQNVTLSCEQNLNHDAMYWYRQDPGQGLRLIYYSQIVNDFQKGDIAEGYSVSREKKESFPLTVTSAQKNPTAFYLCASRDSNYGYTFGSGTRLTVV.

The chain is built from TRBV2 and TRBJ2-7, with D tentatively TRBD1 (6 bases). CDR3 length: 14 residues. Germline assignment: CDR1 SNHLY and CDR2 FYNNEI. V was trimmed by 3 bases and J by 4 bases, leaving 13 bases between them. The CDR3 sequence: CASSDAGGTYEQYF. CDR3 bases: TGTGCCAGCAGTGATGCTGGGGGCACGTACGAGCAGTACTTC.

This clone was recorded once. The chain employs TRBV7-2 and TRBJ2-3; 8 bases map to TRBD2. Germline-derived CDR1 and CDR2 are SGHTA and FQGNSA. V was clipped by 1 base and J by 5 bases; unmatched bases: 11. The CDR3 contains 17 residues. The DNA of the CDR3 is TGTGCCAGCAGCTTAGTGGGTCGGCGGGGGGTCGGAGATACGCAGTATTTT. Translating gives CASSLVGRRGVGDTQYF.

The CDR3 DNA sequence: TGTGCCAGCAGGAAACAGGGGGCAAGGTACGAGCAGTACTTC. Protein product: CASRKQGARYEQYF. The V call is TRBV6-5, the J call TRBJ2-7; 9 bases line up with TRBD1. The V gene end was trimmed by 6 bases and the J gene end by 4 bases; junction bases not matched to a gene: 7. Germline V gene lookup returns CDR1 MNHEY and CDR2 SVGAGI. The CDR3 length is 14 residues.

The rearrangement uses TRBV7-9 and TRBJ1-1; 12 bases are a match to TRBD1. Per the germline V gene, CDR1 is SEHNR and CDR2 is FQNEAQ (reference sequence). The CDR3 has 16 amino acids. Unmatched junction bases numbered 7, after V lost 4 bases and J lost 4 bases. CDR3 in amino acids: CASSSGTGGLITEAFF. In DNA form, the CDR3 reads TGTGCCAGCAGCTCTGGGACAGGGGGCTTGATCACTGAAGCTTTCTTT.

The rearrangement uses TRBV5-7 and TRBJ1-5; D call uncertain. TRBV5-7 is annotated as an ORF whose role is uncertain. With 0 bases removed from V and 9 bases from J, the gap between germline ends came to 10 bases. This CDR3 comprises 13 residues. CDR3: CASSLARDPPQHF. In nucleotides, the CDR3 is TGTGCCAGCAGCTTGGCGAGGGATCCGCCCCAGCATTTT.

This clone was seen once. V gene TRBV6-5 combines with J gene TRBJ2-7; 11 bases fit TRBD2. Germline loops: CDR1 MNHEY, CDR2 SVGAGI. The V segment lost 7 bases and the J segment 4 bases; nucleotides outside the gene matches: 6. This CDR3 has 14 residues. Written as DNA, the CDR3 is TGTGCCAGCAAGCTAGCGGGAGGTTTTTACGAGCAGTACTTC. Protein product: CASKLAGGFYEQYF.

The chain joins TRBV29-1 to TRBJ2-3, with D possibly being TRBD2 (6 bases). This CDR3 comprises 13 residues. From germline, CDR1 is SQVTM and CDR2 ANQGSEA. V was cut by 8 bases and J by 2 bases, with 14 bases left in between. The CDR3 loop is CSIRELLTDTQYF. The CDR3 DNA reads TGCAGCATCCGGGAGTTACTCACAGATACGCAGTATTTT.

The CDR3: CASSAETRYEQYF. The CDR3 nucleotides read TGTGCCAGCAGTGCCGAGACTAGATATGAGCAGTACTTC. The chain has TRBV6-1 and TRBJ2-7; maybe TRBD2 (6 bases). The CDR3 spans 13 residues. V shed 4 bases and J shed 7 bases, with 14 bases lying between them. Germline assignment: CDR1 MNHNS and CDR2 SASEGT.

The count of this clone is one. This chain links TRBV27 with TRBJ1-3; 8 bases are shared with TRBD1. V trimming: 6 bases; J trimming: 4 bases; junction bases outside the gene matches: 2. CDR1 and CDR2 from the germline V gene are MNHEY and SMNVEV (reference sequence). CDR3 length: 13 amino acids. The CDR3 nucleotides read TGTGCCAGCAGGAGGACAGGGGGAAACACCATATATTTT. Translation gives CASRRTGGNTIYF.

This clone has just one count. The chain uses TRBV5-1 and TRBJ1-6; 8 bases agree with TRBD1. CDR3 length: 14 amino acids. The V gene's germline CDR1 is SGHRS and CDR2 YFSETQ. V shed 4 bases and J 7 bases; nucleotides not matched to a gene: 4. The DNA for the CDR3 is TGCGCCAGCAGCCCGGACAGGGAAAATTCACCCCTCCACTTT. Residues: CASSPDRENSPLHF.

J is TRBJ2-7 and V is TRBV18; the D gene is possibly TRBD2 (5 bases). From germline, CDR1 is KGHSH and CDR2 LQKENI. Trimming left V 2 bases short and J 1 base short, with 9 bases between. There are 14 residues in the CDR3. CDR3: CASSPFTGSYEQYF. Here the CDR3 DNA reads TGTGCCAGCTCACCATTCACGGGATCCTACGAGCAGTACTTC.

The J gene is TRBJ2-7, the V gene TRBV4-1; 7 bases are shared with TRBD2. Per germline, CDR1 MGHRA and CDR2 YSYEKL. The CDR3 runs to 19 residues. V was clipped by 3 bases and J by 0 bases; unmatched bases: 17. The CDR3 region is CASSHPGLKAGSNSYEQYF. CDR3 DNA sequence: TGCGCCAGCAGCCACCCCGGGCTTAAAGCGGGGTCTAACTCCTACGAGCAGTACTTC.

A single count supports this clone. The chain has TRBV28 and TRBJ1-5; perhaps TRBD1 as D (5 bases). Germline V lookup: CDR1 MDHEN, CDR2 SYDVKM. The CDR3 spans 15 residues. V was pared by 6 bases and J by 0 bases, with 12 bases between. The CDR3: CASRVGRGSNQPQHF. The CDR3 DNA follows: TGTGCCAGCAGGGTCGGGAGGGGTAGCAATCAGCCCCAGCATTTT.

The chain joins TRBV9 to TRBJ2-5; no firm D call. The CDR3 length is 13 residues. The germline CDR1 and CDR2 sequences are SGDLS and YYNGEE. Trimming removed 6 bases at V and 2 bases at J, with 11 bases between. The CDR3 DNA reads TGTGCCAGCACTAAAACTCCACAAGAGACCCAGTACTTC. Translation gives CASTKTPQETQYF. Complete variable domain (other parts from reference TRBV9 and TRBJ2-5): DSGVTQTPKHLITATGQRVTLRCSPRSGDLSVYWYQQSLDQGLQFLIQYYNGEERAKGNILERFSAQQFPDLHSELNLSSLELGDSALYFCASTKTPQETQYFGPGTRLLVL.

The chain combines TRBV7-6 with TRBJ2-7; weak D call: TRBD2 (5 bases). Trimming shortened V by 5 bases and J by 0 bases, and 17 bases separated the two germline ends. The CDR3 covers 16 residues. Germline lookup yields CDR1 SGHVS and CDR2 FNYEAQ. CDR3 coding DNA: TGTGCCAGCAGCCCTGTCGGACGGGGAGCCTCCTACGAGCAGTACTTC. This translates into CASSPVGRGASYEQYF.